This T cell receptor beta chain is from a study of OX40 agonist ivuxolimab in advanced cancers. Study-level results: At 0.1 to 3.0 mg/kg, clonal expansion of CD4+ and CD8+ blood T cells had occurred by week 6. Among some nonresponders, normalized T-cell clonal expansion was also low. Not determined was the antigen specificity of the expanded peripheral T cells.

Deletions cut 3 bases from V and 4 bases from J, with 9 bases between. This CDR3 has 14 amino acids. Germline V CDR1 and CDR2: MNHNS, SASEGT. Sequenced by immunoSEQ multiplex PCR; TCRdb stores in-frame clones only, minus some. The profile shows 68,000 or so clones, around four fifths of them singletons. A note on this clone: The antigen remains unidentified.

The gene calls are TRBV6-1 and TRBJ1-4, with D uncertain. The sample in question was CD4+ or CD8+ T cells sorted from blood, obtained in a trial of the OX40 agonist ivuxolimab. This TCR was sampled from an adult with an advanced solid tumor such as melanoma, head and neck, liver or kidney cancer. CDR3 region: CASSEYGSNEKLFF. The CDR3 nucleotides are TGTGCCAGCAGTGAGTACGGGAGTAATGAAAAACTGTTTTTT.